The rows below give T cell receptor beta chains drawn from one sample of a study of OX40 agonist ivuxolimab in advanced cancers. The data were produced by immunoSEQ multiplex PCR, yet TCRdb's version contains in-frame clones alone and is incomplete. Here the sample spans over 45,000 clones, around nine tenths being singletons. The sample here was CD4+ or CD8+ T cells sorted from blood, taken in a trial of the OX40 agonist ivuxolimab. Every receptor here comes from an adult with an advanced solid tumor such as melanoma, head and neck, liver or kidney cancer. The CDR3 runs from the conserved cysteine through the conserved F or W. A D gene is named only where the DNA matches it firmly. The size entry is marked missing in some rows and otherwise reads once, few, many or a size class.

TRBV13	-	TRBJ2-1	14	-	CASSLGRGDNEQFF	TGTGCCAGCAGCTTAGGCCGCGGGGACAATGAGCAGTTCTTC
TRBV19	-	TRBJ1-5	16	TRBD1	CASSIGDRGYNQPQHF	TGTGCCAGTAGTATTGGGGACAGGGGATACAATCAGCCCCAGCATTTT
TRBV10-3	once	TRBJ2-7	14	TRBD2	CASSGLAGAAEQYF	TGTGCCAGCAGTGGGCTAGCGGGAGCGGCCGAGCAGTACTTC
TRBV5-6	-	TRBJ1-2	12	-	CASSLGLDGYTF	TGTGCCAGCAGCTTGGGGCTAGATGGCTACACCTTC
TRBV29-1	-	TRBJ1-3	11	-	CSVVSGNTIYF	TGCAGCGTTGTCTCTGGAAACACCATATATTTT
TRBV9	-	TRBJ2-4	19	TRBD2	CASSVEEGKAGAAKNIQYF	TGTGCCAGCAGCGTAGAAGAGGGAAAAGCGGGAGCGGCCAAAAACATTCAGTACTTC
TRBV5-6	-	TRBJ1-3	14	-	CASRSTGSGNTIYF	TGTGCCAGCAGATCTACAGGGAGTGGAAACACCATATATTTT
TRBV7-8	-	TRBJ2-2	15	TRBD1	CASSHRDRGSWELFF	TGTGCCAGCAGCCACCGGGACAGGGGAAGCTGGGAGCTGTTTTTT
TRBV13	-	TRBJ2-7	15	-	CASSPAQGSTYEQYF	TGTGCCAGCAGCCCCGCGCAGGGAAGCACCTACGAGCAGTACTTC
TRBV19	-	TRBJ2-2	14	-	CASSTGDYTGELFF	TGTGCCAGTAGTACAGGGGATTACACCGGGGAGCTGTTTTTT
TRBV5-5	-	TRBJ1-2	13	-	CASSFASNYGYTF	TGTGCCAGCAGCTTTGCCTCTAACTATGGCTACACCTTC
TRBV30	-	TRBJ2-3	14	TRBD2	CAWTIAGEGDTQYF	TGTGCCTGGACCATAGCGGGAGAAGGAGATACGCAGTATTTT
TRBV19	few	TRBJ1-1	14	-	CASSIGGLGTEAFF	TGTGCCAGTAGTATCGGGGGCCTTGGTACTGAAGCTTTCTTT
TRBV9	-	TRBJ2-2	15	-	CASSPWDLVSGELFF	TGTGCCAGCAGCCCCTGGGATCTCGTTTCCGGGGAGCTGTTTTTT
TRBV27	-	TRBJ2-2	13	-	CASRLTNTGELFF	TGTGCCAGCAGGCTGACTAACACCGGGGAGCTGTTTTTT
TRBV11-2	-	TRBJ2-4	12	-	CASSPLEGLQYF	TGTGCCAGCAGCCCTCTGGAAGGCCTTCAGTACTTC
TRBV11-2	-	TRBJ2-7	14	-	CASREGQRSYEQYF	TGTGCCTCCCGAGAAGGGCAAAGGTCCTACGAGCAGTACTTC
TRBV5-4	-	TRBJ2-7	16	-	CASSSAEGRSSYEQYF	TGTGCCAGCAGCTCGGCAGAGGGACGGAGCTCCTACGAGCAGTACTTC
TRBV27	-	TRBJ2-1	13	-	CASSLTGYNEQFF	TGTGCCAGCAGTTTAACAGGATACAATGAGCAGTTCTTC
TRBV2	-	TRBJ1-2	15	TRBD1	CASSEGTGGLYGYTF	TGTGCCAGCAGTGAAGGGACAGGGGGCCTCTATGGCTACACCTTC
TRBV6-1	-	TRBJ2-1	15	TRBD1	CASKRDRGLYNEQFF	TGTGCCAGCAAAAGGGACAGGGGGCTATACAATGAGCAGTTCTTC
TRBV19	-	TRBJ1-4	14	-	CASSIEFRNEKLFF	TGTGCCAGTAGTATCGAATTTAGGAATGAAAAACTGTTTTTT
TRBV27	few	TRBJ2-7	15	TRBD2	CASSPRAGVSYEQYF	TGTGCCAGCAGTCCCCGAGCGGGAGTTTCCTACGAGCAGTACTTC
TRBV6-5	-	TRBJ1-3	10	-	CASVWDTIYF	TGTGCCAGCGTCTGGGACACCATATATTTT
TRBV11-2	-	TRBJ2-5	16	-	CASSSGVGRNQETQYF	TGTGCCAGCAGCTCGGGCGTCGGGCGTAACCAAGAGACCCAGTACTTC
TRBV11-3	-	TRBJ1-2	14	TRBD1	CASSLETQGTGYTF	TGTGCCAGCAGCTTAGAAACACAGGGGACTGGCTACACCTTC
TRBV27	-	TRBJ1-6	16	TRBD1	CASSAGTGGKGSPLHF	TGTGCCAGCAGTGCCGGGACAGGGGGGAAAGGTTCACCCCTCCACTTT
TRBV11-2	-	TRBJ1-2	16	-	CASSLDSVGRNYGYTF	TGTGCCAGCAGCTTAGATTCGGTGGGCCGTAACTATGGCTACACCTTC
TRBV19	-	TRBJ2-5	13	-	CASSDPNQETQYF	TGTGCCAGTAGTGATCCTAACCAAGAGACCCAGTACTTC
TRBV19	-	TRBJ2-1	13	-	CASGVRSYNEQFF	TGTGCCAGCGGCGTTAGGTCCTACAATGAGCAGTTCTTC
TRBV4-1	-	TRBJ2-1	15	-	CASSQGTGTINEQFF	TGCGCCAGCAGCCAAGGTACAGGGACCATAAATGAGCAGTTCTTC
TRBV6-1	-	TRBJ1-3	10	-	CASVWDTIYF	TGTGCCAGCGTCTGGGACACCATATATTTT
TRBV7-2	-	TRBJ1-4	16	-	CASSPPPGRSNEKLFF	TGTGCCAGCAGCCCGCCTCCAGGGAGATCTAATGAAAAACTGTTTTTT
TRBV10-2	-	TRBJ2-2	16	-	CASSEETGPDPGELFF	TGCGCCAGCAGTGAGGAAACGGGACCAGACCCCGGGGAGCTGTTTTTT
TRBV5-6	-	TRBJ1-2	16	TRBD1	CASSVSYRGANYGYTF	TGTGCCAGCAGCGTCTCATACAGGGGGGCTAACTATGGCTACACCTTC
TRBV7-9	-	TRBJ1-1	15	TRBD1	CASTFTGGWDTEAFF	TGTGCCAGCACCTTTACAGGGGGATGGGACACTGAAGCTTTCTTT
TRBV7-9	-	TRBJ2-2	15	TRBD2	CASSGLAGAGGELFF	TGTGCCAGCAGCGGTCTAGCGGGGGCCGGCGGGGAGCTGTTTTTT